This T cell receptor beta chain appears in the sequencing data of a study of T cell responses to AZD1222 COVID-19 vaccine. In the study overall: Pooled together were second doses at about 4 or about 12 weeks.

The trim removed 5 bases at V and 3 bases at J, leaving 9 bases unmatched. The germline CDR1 and CDR2 sequences are MDHEN and SYDVKM. The CDR3 runs to 17 residues. The data were produced by immunoSEQ multiplex PCR, yet TCRdb's version contains in-frame clones alone and is incomplete. Among some 140,000 clones listed, about 90% were seen once. With regard to this clone: The antigen remains unidentified.

Study results and limitations: Reportedly, close to half of spike-specific TCRs are directed against unmutated variant regions. It should be noted that donors were predominantly white British and more often female, and clonal diversity was possibly underestimated.

This clonotype originated in an adult in good health. This material consisted of peripheral blood, taken on day 0 of AZD1222 vaccination. V and J are TRBV28 and TRBJ2-1; 11 nucleotides align to TRBD1. For the CDR3, the DNA is TGTGCCAGCAGTGCCCGTAGGGGGACAGGGGGCTACAATGAGCAGTTCTTC. As protein: CASSARRGTGGYNEQFF.